This T cell receptor (beta chain) originates from a study of shared clonotypes between healthy human individuals (dated by TCRdb to 2020 to 2021). Background on the whole study: Two women and a few men aged 18 to 49 years were included in the cohort. Between about 0.9 and 9 billion PBMCs per donor were obtained by leukapheresis. To estimate repertoire size and how much clonotype sharing occurs between individuals, the study deeply sequenced the blood TCR repertoires of about five healthy adults. For each donor, CD4 naive and CD4 memory were each given three plates, CD8 naive was given two plates, and CD8 memory was given one plate. To increase sequencing depth and limit assay-specific biases, different laboratories used diverse techniques to prepare libraries and sequence TCR repertoires.

Note on this clone: The target of this receptor is not known. Base qualities are not at hand, and no much larger clone is one base apart.

The germline ends are 6 bases apart after V is trimmed by 6 bases and J by 3 bases. CDR1 and CDR2 are drawn from the germline V gene: MDHEN, SYDVKM. Counted from cysteine to phenylalanine, this CDR3 has 11 amino acids. Only the CDR3 DNA is retained, 33 bases long and in frame from the first base. Study-wide findings and limitations: Only blood was sampled, and tissue TCR repertoires likely differ from those in blood. Compared with non-shared clonotypes, clonotypes shared by all four sorted-subset donors had higher generation probabilities. Estimated clonotype richness was generally larger for naive than for memory subsets. Because the study included a small number of donors, the genetic and exposure-history diversity represented was limited. Rarefaction of sorted-subset datasets indicated incomplete sequencing despite the large sequencing depth. Pairwise subsampling led to the expectation that sequencing depth would affect the degree of clonotype sharing among donors. Approximately 5% of naive CD4, 3.5% of naive CD8, about 2.5% of memory CD4, and about 0.4% of memory CD8 clonotypes were shared across several donors.

Using the deep immunoSEQ assay, multiplex PCR amplified TCR CDR3 regions from genomic DNA. For each cell subset, the extracted genomic DNA was distributed evenly across all wells of several immunoSEQ 96-well plates, and each plate served as one replicate. For sorted subsets, about 0.2 ug genomic DNA, equal to 30,000 or so T cell genomes, was loaded into each replicate PCR. Purified libraries were quantified with a Qubit 3.0 fluorometer, sized on a Bioanalyzer 2100, and re-quantified with the KAPA Library Quantification kit. Every immunoSEQ 96-well plate was sequenced on a dedicated single-read 150-cycle Illumina NextSeq 550 flow cell. The source study handled its data this way. Because the immunoSEQ output held only junctional sequences and lacked quality scores, the filtering could not match the filtering applied to full-length reads. To assign V/J genes and CDR3, sequences were annotated using PyIR, a Python wrapper for IgBLAST v1.9, with IMGT germline references. Reads with weak V/J assignments (E-value above 1e-6), missing CDR3, stop codons, out-of-frame junctions, or ambiguous translated residues were removed. V3J clonotypes were defined as sequences sharing an identical inferred V gene, J gene, and CDR3 amino acid sequence. The percentage overlap between two repertoires was calculated by dividing the number of shared unique clonotypes by the size of the smaller repertoire. Three approaches were used to assess repertoire richness: RTK rarefaction, the Chao1 estimator, and Recon v2.1 estimates of unobserved clonotypes. For all TCRbeta clonotypes obtained by the gDNA method from several donors, generation probabilities were computed with OLGA. The table comes from immuneACCESS by way of TCRdb, which keeps in-frame sequences with V and J called. Part of the clones is missing from these tables; in studies checked, under half for an unresolved V gene and the rest for unknown reasons. V and J calls and clone size come straight from that table; D and trimming were deduced from the DNA. This sample has about 710,000 clones in its table, and 60% to 75% of those were observed once. The leading ten clones occupy around 2% of the sample.

Donors were healthy HIV-negative adults with no recently reported acute infections or vaccinations. Only Caucasian adults living in Nashville, Tennessee, USA were represented among the donors. CD4+ T cells were enriched by magnetic negative selection, after which naive cells were positively selected on CD45RA and the negative fraction was taken as the memory subset. Blood was collected by leukapheresis, and PBMCs were isolated by Ficoll-Histopaque density gradient centrifugation and then cryopreserved in liquid nitrogen vapor phase. Analytical flow cytometry was used to check the purity and quantity of each magnetically sorted T cell population. Genomic DNA was isolated from every sorted fraction and measured by UV absorbance on a Nanodrop 2000c.

This TCR was sampled from a woman in her 30s in good health. Rearrangement joined TRBV28 to TRBJ2-7; the D gene cannot be resolved reliably. Sequenced material: memory CD4+ T cells sorted from blood. The cell subset or site label, read with the paper, signifies: CD45RA-negative fraction. The CDR3 loop reads CASRAGYEQYF. The DNA sequence is TGTGCCAGCAGGGCCGGCTACGAGCAGTACTTC.